The following is a T cell receptor (beta chain) sequence with its context. This sample is part of a study of cytomegalovirus exposure and HLA in healthy donors. Trimming removed 1 base from V and 6 bases from J; junction bases left unmatched: 6. From germline, CDR1 is MDHEN and CDR2 SYDVKM. The CDR3 contains 14 residues. 60 Vbeta and 13 Jbeta primers were used in PCR. The data were produced by immunoSEQ multiplex PCR, yet TCRdb's version contains in-frame clones alone and is incomplete. This table has roughly 90,000 clones, roughly 70% appearing once. The TCR comes from a man in his thirties or forties in good health and CMV-seropositive. The specimen was PBMCs. The rearrangement links TRBV28 to TRBJ2-7, with TRBD2 identical over 7 bases. CDR3 DNA: TGTGCCAGCAGTTTATTGGCGGGAGTCCCCGAGCAGTACTTC. Translated, it gives CASSLLAGVPEQYF.